One TCR beta chain is described in this entry. As yet, its antigen is unknown. The source of the sample is a study of cytomegalovirus exposure and HLA in healthy donors. Broader study findings: In vitro testing confirmed three CMV-associated chains as specific for CMV antigens. The listing of some 170 TCR beta chains classed them as cytomegalovirus-associated. According to a later analysis, TCR clusters from the first cohort tended to co-occur in the approximately 120 validation repertoires.

The germline V gene has CDR1 SEHNR and CDR2 FQNEAQ (reference sequence). The CDR3 spans 15 residues. V shed 7 bases and J shed 0 bases, with 15 bases lying between them. The protocol was immunoSEQ multiplex PCR, while the TCRdb copy is restricted to in-frame clones and leaves out a portion. The sample has approximately 230,000 clones, more than 85% seen once. This TCR was sampled from a man aged 18 to 35 in good health and CMV-seropositive. V usage is TRBV7-9 and J usage is TRBJ1-1; D unresolved. The sample was PBMCs. The chain's CDR3 is CASTQAVYLNTEAFF. CDR3 in DNA: TGTGCCAGCACCCAGGCGGTATATTTGAACACTGAAGCTTTCTTT.